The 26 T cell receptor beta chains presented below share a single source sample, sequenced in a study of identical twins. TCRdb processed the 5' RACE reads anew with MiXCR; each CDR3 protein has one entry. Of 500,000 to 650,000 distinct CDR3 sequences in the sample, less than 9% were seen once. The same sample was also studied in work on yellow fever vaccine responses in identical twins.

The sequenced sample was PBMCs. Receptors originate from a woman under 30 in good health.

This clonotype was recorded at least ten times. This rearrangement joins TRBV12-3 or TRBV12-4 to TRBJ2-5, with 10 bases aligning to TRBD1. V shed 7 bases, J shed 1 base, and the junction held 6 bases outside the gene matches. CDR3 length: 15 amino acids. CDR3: CASTQRTGGQETQYF. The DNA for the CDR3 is TGTGCCAGCACCCAAAGGACAGGGGGCCAAGAGACCCAGTACTTC.

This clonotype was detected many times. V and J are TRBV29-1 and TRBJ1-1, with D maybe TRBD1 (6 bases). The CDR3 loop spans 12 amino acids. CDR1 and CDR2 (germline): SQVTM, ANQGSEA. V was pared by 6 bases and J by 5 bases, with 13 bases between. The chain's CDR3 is CSVQGLRTEAFF. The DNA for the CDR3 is TGCAGCGTACAGGGTTTGAGGACTGAAGCTTTCTTT.

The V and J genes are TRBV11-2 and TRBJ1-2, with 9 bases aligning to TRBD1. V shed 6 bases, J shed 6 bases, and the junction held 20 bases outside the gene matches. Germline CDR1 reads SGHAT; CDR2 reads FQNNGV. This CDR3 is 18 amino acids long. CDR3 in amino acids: CASRLSPLIGTGLNGYTF. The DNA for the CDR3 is TGTGCCAGCAGACTTAGTCCCCTCATCGGGACAGGGTTAAATGGCTACACCTTC. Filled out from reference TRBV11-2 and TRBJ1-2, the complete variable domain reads EAGVAQSPRYKIIEKRQSVAFWCNPISGHATLYWYQQILGQGPKLLIQFQNNGVVDDSQLPKDRFSAERLKGVDSTLKIQPAKLEDSAVYLCASRLSPLIGTGLNGYTFGSGTRLTVV.

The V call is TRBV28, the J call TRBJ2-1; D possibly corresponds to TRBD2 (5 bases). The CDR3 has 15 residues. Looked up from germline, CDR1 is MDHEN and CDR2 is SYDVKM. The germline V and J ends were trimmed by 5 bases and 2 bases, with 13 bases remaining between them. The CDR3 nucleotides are TGTGCCAGCAGTCAAGAGGGTGAAACCTACAATGAGCAGTTCTTC. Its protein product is CASSQEGETYNEQFF.

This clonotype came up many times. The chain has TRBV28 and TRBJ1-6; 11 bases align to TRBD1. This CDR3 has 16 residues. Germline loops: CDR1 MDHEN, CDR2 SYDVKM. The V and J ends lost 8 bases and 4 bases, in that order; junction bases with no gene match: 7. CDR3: CASRTGQGVYNSPLHF. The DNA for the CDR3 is TGTGCCAGCCGAACGGGACAGGGGGTTTATAATTCACCCCTCCACTTT.

In nucleotides, the CDR3 is TGCGCCAGCAGCAAAGGACAGGGAGCCTACAATGAGCAGTTCTTC. Residues: CASSKGQGAYNEQFF. The rearrangement uses TRBV5-1 and TRBJ2-1; 8 nucleotides line up with TRBD1. CDR1 and CDR2 from the germline V gene are SGHRS and YFSETQ. Germline trimming cut 4 bases from V and 2 bases from J; bases unmatched to any gene: 5. CDR3 length: 15 residues.

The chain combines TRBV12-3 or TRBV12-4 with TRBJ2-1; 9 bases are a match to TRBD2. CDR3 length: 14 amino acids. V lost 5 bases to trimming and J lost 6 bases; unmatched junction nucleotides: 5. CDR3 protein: CASSGLAGSNEQFF. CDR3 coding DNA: TGTGCCAGCAGTGGTCTAGCGGGAAGCAATGAGCAGTTCTTC.

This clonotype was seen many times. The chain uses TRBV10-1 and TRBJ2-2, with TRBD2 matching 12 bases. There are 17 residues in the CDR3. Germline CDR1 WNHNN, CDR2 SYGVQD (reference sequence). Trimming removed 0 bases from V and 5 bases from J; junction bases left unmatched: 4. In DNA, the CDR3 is TGCGCCAGCAGTGAGTCGCAACTAGCGGGAGGTACCGGGGAGCTGTTTTTT. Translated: CASSESQLAGGTGELFF.

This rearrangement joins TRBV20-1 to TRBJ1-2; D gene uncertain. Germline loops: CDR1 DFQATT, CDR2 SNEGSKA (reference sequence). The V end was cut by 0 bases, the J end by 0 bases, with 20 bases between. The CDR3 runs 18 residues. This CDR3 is CSARDRGVPTLPNYGYTF. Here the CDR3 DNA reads TGCAGTGCTAGAGATCGGGGAGTCCCTACTTTACCTAACTATGGCTACACCTTC.

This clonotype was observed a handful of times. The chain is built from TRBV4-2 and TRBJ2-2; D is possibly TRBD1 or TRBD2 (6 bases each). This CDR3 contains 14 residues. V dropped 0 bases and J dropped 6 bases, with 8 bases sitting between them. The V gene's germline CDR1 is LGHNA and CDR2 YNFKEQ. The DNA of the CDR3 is TGTGCCAGCAGCCAAGATGGGGGGCCCGGGGAGCTGTTTTTT. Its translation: CASSQDGGPGELFF.

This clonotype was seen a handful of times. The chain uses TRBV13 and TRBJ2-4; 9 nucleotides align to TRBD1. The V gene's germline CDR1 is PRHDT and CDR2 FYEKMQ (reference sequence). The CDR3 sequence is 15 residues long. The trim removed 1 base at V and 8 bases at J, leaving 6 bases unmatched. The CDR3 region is CASSLADRGGDIQYF. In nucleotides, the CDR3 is TGTGCCAGCAGCTTAGCCGACAGGGGGGGCGACATTCAGTACTTC.

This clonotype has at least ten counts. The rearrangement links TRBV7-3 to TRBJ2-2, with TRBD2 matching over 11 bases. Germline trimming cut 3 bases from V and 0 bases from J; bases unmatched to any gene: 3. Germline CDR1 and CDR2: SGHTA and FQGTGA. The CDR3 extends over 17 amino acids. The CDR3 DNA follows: TGTGCCAGCAGCTTGATAGCGGGAGGGGCGAACACCGGGGAGCTGTTTTTT. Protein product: CASSLIAGGANTGELFF.

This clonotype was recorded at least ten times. The CDR3 protein is CASSQHDFQETQYF. The CDR3 DNA follows: TGCGCCAGCAGCCAACACGACTTCCAAGAGACCCAGTACTTC. V is TRBV4-1 and J is TRBJ2-5, with D unclear. Trimming removed 2 bases at V and 1 base at J, with 8 bases between. Germline V CDR1 and CDR2: MGHRA, YSYEKL. CDR3 length: 14 residues.

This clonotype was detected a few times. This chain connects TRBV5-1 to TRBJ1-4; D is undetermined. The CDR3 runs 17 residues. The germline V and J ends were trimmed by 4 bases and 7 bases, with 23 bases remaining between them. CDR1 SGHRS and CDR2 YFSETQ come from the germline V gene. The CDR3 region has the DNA TGCGCCAGCAGCCACGTAGGAAAGGATACCTTGATTGAAAAACTGTTTTTT. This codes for CASSHVGKDTLIEKLFF.

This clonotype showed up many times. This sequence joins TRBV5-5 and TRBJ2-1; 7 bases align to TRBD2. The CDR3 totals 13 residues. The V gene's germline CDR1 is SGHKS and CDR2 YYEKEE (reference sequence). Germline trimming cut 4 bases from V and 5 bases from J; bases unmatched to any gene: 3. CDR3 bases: TGTGCCAGCAGCCCGCTAGCGGACAATGAGCAGTTCTTC. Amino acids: CASSPLADNEQFF.

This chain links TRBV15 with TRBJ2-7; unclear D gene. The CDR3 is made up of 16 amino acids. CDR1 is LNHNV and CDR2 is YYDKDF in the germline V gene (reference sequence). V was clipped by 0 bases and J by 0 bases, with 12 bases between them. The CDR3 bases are TGTGCCACCAGCAGAGATCTGCCGGTTAGCTCCTACGAGCAGTACGTC. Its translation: CATSRDLPVSSYEQYV.

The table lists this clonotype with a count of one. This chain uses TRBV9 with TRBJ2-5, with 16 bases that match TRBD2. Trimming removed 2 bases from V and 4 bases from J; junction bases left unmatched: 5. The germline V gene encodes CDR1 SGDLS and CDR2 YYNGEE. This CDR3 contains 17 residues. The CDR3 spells CASSVGTSGRALETQYF. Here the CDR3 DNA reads TGTGCCAGCAGCGTTGGGACTAGCGGGAGGGCGTTAGAGACCCAGTACTTC. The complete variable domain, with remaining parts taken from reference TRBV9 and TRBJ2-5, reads DSGVTQTPKHLITATGQRVTLRCSPRSGDLSVYWYQQSLDQGLQFLIQYYNGEERAKGNILERFSAQQFPDLHSELNLSSLELGDSALYFCASSVGTSGRALETQYFGPGTRLLVL.

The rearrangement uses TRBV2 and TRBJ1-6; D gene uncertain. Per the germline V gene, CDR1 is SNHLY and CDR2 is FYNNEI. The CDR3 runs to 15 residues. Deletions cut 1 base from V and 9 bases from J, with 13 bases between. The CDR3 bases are TGTGCCAGCAGTGAAGAGGGCGGGATTCGTTCACCCCTCCACTTT. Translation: CASSEEGGIRSPLHF.

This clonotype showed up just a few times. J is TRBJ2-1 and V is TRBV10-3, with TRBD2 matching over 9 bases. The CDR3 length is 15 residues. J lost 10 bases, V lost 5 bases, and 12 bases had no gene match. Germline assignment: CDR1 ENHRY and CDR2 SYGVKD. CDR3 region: CAISRSGSGGKEQFF. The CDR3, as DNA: TGTGCCATCAGTCGTAGCGGGAGTGGGGGAAAGGAGCAGTTCTTC.

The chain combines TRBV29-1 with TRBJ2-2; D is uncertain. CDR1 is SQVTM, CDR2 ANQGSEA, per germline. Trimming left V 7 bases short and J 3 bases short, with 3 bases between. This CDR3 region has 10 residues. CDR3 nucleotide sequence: TGCAGCGGGGACACCGGGGAGCTGTTTTTT. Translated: CSGDTGELFF.

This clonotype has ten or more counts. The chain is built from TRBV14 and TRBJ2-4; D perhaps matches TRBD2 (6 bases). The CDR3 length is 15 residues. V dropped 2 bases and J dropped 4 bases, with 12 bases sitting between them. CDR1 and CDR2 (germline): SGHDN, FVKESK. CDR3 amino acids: CASSQWAGRKNIQYF. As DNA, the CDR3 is TGTGCCAGCAGCCAATGGGCAGGGAGGAAAAACATTCAGTACTTC. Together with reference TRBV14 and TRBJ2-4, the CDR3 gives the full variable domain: EAGVTQFPSHSVIEKGQTVTLRCDPISGHDNLYWYRRVMGKEIKFLLHFVKESKQDESGMPNNRFLAERTGGTYSTLKVQPAELEDSGVYFCASSQWAGRKNIQYFGAGTRLSVL.

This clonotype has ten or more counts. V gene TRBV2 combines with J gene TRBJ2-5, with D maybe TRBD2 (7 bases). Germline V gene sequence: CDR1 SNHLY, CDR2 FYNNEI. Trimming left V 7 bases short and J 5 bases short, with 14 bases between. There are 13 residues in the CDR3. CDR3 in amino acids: CASNEQGGETQYF. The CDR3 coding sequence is TGTGCCAGCAACGAACAGGGAGGGGAGACCCAGTACTTC.

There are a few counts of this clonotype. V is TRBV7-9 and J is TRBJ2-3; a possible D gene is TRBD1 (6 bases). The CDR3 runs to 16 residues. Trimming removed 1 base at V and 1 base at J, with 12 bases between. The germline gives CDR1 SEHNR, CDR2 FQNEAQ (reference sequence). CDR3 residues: CASSLVTGKGTDTQYF. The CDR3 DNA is TGTGCCAGCAGCTTAGTAACAGGGAAGGGCACAGATACGCAGTATTTT.

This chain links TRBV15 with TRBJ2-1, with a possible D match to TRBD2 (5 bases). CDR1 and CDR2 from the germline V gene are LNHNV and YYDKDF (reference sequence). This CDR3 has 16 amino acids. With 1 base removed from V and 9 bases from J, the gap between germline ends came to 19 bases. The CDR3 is CATSRVQGGGRIEQFF. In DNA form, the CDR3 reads TGTGCCACCAGCAGAGTCCAAGGAGGTGGTAGAATTGAGCAGTTCTTC.

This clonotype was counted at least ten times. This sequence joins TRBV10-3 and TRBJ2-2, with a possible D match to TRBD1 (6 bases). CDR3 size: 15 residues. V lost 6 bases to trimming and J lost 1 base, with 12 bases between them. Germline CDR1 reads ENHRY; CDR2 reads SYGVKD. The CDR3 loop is CAISDSTGNTGELFF. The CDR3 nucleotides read TGTGCCATCAGCGATTCGACAGGGAACACCGGGGAGCTGTTTTTT.

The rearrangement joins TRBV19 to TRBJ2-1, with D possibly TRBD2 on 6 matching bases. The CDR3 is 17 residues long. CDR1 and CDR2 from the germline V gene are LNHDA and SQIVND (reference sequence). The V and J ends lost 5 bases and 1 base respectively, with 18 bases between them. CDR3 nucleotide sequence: TGTGCCAGTAGTGGGGGGTCCATCCTAGGGTCCTACAATGAGCAGTTCTTC. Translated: CASSGGSILGSYNEQFF.